This T cell receptor beta chain emerged from a study of radiation and T cells in renal cell carcinoma (dated by TCRdb to 2020 to 2021). For context, the study as a whole: In total, some 50 samples underwent TCR beta sequencing: 25 or so tumors plus 27 peripheral blood samples. The final blood draw took place at 4 weeks after radiation, the same time as nephrectomy. Across all 53 samples, several million unique CDR3 nucleotide sequences, encoding 2.5 million to 3 million unique CDR3 amino acid sequences, were identified. Results and caveats for the whole study, not just this receptor: Tracking of blood repertoire dynamics stopped at approximately 4 weeks after treatment, with no follow-up past that point. In blood, the top tumor clonotypes increased between baseline and 2 weeks post-radiation and then shrank by 4 weeks, which suggests that tumor-resident clones expanded only transiently. No pretreatment tumor biopsies were available, so the baseline intratumoral presence of clonotypes could not be determined. Effects of radiation dose or scheduling on the TCR repertoire could not be addressed with the single-armed trial design.

V is trimmed back by 2 bases and J by 0 bases, and the junction contains 7 bases that no gene match accounts for. Reading the germline V gene gives CDR1 LGHNA and CDR2 YNFKEQ. The CDR3 runs 17 amino acids, cysteine and phenylalanine included. The read is trimmed to its CDR3 DNA, 51 bases read in frame from base 1. Explained via the paper, the time point label denotes: blood 4 weeks post-SBRT, at nephrectomy. The intended sense of this specimen's treatment or condition label: 15 Gy SBRT to primary tumor, nephrectomy 4 weeks later. The samples were drawn from a clinical trial, where primary renal cell carcinomas were treated with 15 Gy of stereotactic body radiation therapy and then removed by nephrectomy 4 weeks afterward. Serial peripheral blood from radiation-treated patients was sampled at baseline, 2 weeks and 4 weeks after SBRT to track tumor-enriched clonotypes. Every patient had renal cell carcinoma of clear cell pathology. Genomic DNA for TCR sequencing was prepared using the QIAamp DNA Blood Mini Kit (Qiagen). Samples were included in the analyses only if all quality control checks were passed.

TCR beta libraries were generated from genomic DNA with the immunoSEQ kit, following the manufacturer's recommendations. To prepare libraries, a first multiplex PCR with proprietary primers was run, followed by a second PCR that added unique barcodes, and a bead cleanup was done after each round. Each sample batch included a kit-provided positive control reaction and a negative control reaction. The final libraries were assessed on an Agilent 4200 TapeStation D1000 ScreenTape, pooled by volume, and quantified by qPCR. An Illumina NextSeq500 fitted with a MidOutput 150-cycle cartridge performed the sequencing, running 156 Read1 cycles and 15 Index1 cycles with the kit's custom primers. The pooled library was loaded at about 0.93 pM with 20% PhiX control spiked in. Per the authors' processing: The vendor-processed data were analyzed in R, and a clonotype was defined as all T cells that share the same CDR3 nucleotide sequence. In the clone abundance analyses, frequencies in each sample were normalized to that sample's 10,000 most abundant clones. Public T cell clones, averaging fewer than five per sample, were removed before analysis. Tumor-enriched and baseline blood-enriched clonotypes were defined by at least a 32-fold difference in abundance between compartments. Clonotypes expanded or contracted between blood time points were identified with a beta-binomial differential abundance model. Tumor-blood repertoire similarity was measured with the Baroni-Urbani and Buser coefficient, and group comparisons used two-tailed Wilcoxon tests in R. TCRdb re-hosts the immuneACCESS table, in-frame sequences only. Its copies lack some clones; in the studies checked, an unresolved V gene accounts for under half of them, and the cause for the rest is not known. From that table come the V and J calls and clone size; the DNA was used to work out D and trimming. This sample gives around 94,000 clones in total; around four fifths of them show up just once. Roughly a tenth of the sample is in the top ten clones.

A word on this clone: It has no known antigen specificity. Base qualities are not provided; no much larger clone lies one nucleotide away.

Sample: blood, taken from a patient whose treatment included radiotherapy and nephrectomy. In this chain, TRBV4-2 is recombined with TRBJ2-3; 8 central nucleotides agree with TRBD2. The TCR comes from a man aged 50 to 60 with renal cell carcinoma. The sequenced DNA is TGTGCCAGCAGCCAACTACCCGGACTAGCTAGCACAGATACGCAGTATTTT. Translated, it reads CASSQLPGLASTDTQYF.